This record concerns one T cell receptor beta chain sequence. Its target is not known. The entry originates in a study of shared clonotypes between healthy human individuals. Overall study: Per-donor plates numbered three CD4 naive, three CD4 memory, two CD8 naive and one CD8 memory.

The authors ran the assay at deep level. Clones were read by immunoSEQ multiplex PCR, and TCRdb kept only the in-frame ones, dropping some. The sample records roughly 2.4 million clones, 90% to 97% being singletons. Study conclusions and caveats: It was the non-shared clonotypes that had lower generation probabilities than clonotypes shared by all four donors.

Germline assignment: CDR1 MNHEY and CDR2 SMNVEV (reference sequence). Trimming shortened V by 2 bases and J by 6 bases, and 14 bases separated the two germline ends. The CDR3 has 15 amino acids. This clonotype was obtained from a man between 18 and 29 years old in good health. Sequencing was done on a sample of naive CD4+ T cells sorted from blood. Indicated subset: CD45RA+ positively selected. This chain joins TRBV27 and TRBJ2-4; D may correspond to TRBD1 or TRBD2 (6 bases each). Written as DNA, the CDR3 is TGTGCCAGCAGTTTACTCTGGGGGGCCCCAAACATTCAGTACTTC. Translated, it gives CASSLLWGAPNIQYF.